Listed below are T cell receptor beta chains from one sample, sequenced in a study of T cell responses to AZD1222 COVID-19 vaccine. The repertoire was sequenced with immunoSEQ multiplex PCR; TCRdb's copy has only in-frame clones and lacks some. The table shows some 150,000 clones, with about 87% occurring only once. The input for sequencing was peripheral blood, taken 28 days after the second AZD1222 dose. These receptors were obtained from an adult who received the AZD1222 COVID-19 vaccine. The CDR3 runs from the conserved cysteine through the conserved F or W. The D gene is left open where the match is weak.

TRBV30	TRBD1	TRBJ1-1	TGTGCCTGGAGCGGACAGGGCCTCGGGAAAGGACCTGAAGCTTTCTTT	CAWSGQGLGKGPEAFF
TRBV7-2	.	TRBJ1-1	TGTGCCAGCAGCCCCCATCAGGGGTTGACTGAAGCTTTCTTT	CASSPHQGLTEAFF
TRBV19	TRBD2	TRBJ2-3	TGTGCCAGTGGTGAAAAAGGGGCGACTAGCGGGATGAATACGCAGTATTTT	CASGEKGATSGMNTQYF
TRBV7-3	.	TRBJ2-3	TGTGCCAGCAGCTTAACTGGGGGCAACACAGATACGCAGTATTTT	CASSLTGGNTDTQYF
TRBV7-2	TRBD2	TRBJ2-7	TGTGCCAGCAGCTTAGTGGCTAGCGGGAGTACCGACGAGCAGTACTTC	CASSLVASGSTDEQYF
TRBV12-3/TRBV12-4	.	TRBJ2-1	TGTGCCAGCAGACGAGGGGGGTTGAAGTTCTTC	CASRRGGLKFF
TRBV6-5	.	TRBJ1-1	TGTGCCAGCAGTTACTCGAACAAGGCTTCGAACACTGAAGCTTTCTTT	CASSYSNKASNTEAFF
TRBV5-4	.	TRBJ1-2	TGTGCCAGCAGCTTGTATAGACAGGAAGGCGGCTACACCTTC	CASSLYRQEGGYTF
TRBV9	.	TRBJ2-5	TGTGCCAGCAGCGTCTCGGGACTGCTTGAGGAGACCCAGTACTTC	CASSVSGLLEETQYF
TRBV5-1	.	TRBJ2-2	TGCGCCAGCGTTTCAGGCAGCGCGAACACCGGGGAGCTGTTTTTT	CASVSGSANTGELFF